Shown below are 22 T cell receptor beta chains from a single sample sequenced in a study of siplizumab effects on memory and regulatory T cells. No cognate antigen is known for these TCRs. As described, mixed lymphocyte reaction cells underwent coculture at 37°C for a duration of less than 7 days. The method was immunoSEQ multiplex PCR; TCRdb's version includes in-frame clones alone and lacks a portion of them. Among roughly 9,900 clones, around 40% were seen once, and the ten largest hold 8.6%. The sample taken for sequencing was CFSE-low (dividing) CD4+ T cells sorted from an allogeneic mixed lymphocyte reaction. The source of these receptors is a human donor in good health; the cells came from an allogeneic mixed lymphocyte reaction.

This clone is medium-sized. V gene TRBV7-2 combines with J gene TRBJ2-5, with 8 bases identical to TRBD2. The CDR3 loop spans 14 amino acids. From germline, CDR1 is SGHTA and CDR2 FQGNSA. V shed 5 bases, J shed 1 base, and the junction held 3 bases outside the gene matches. This chain's CDR3 is CASSIGLAQETQYF. The CDR3 DNA is TGTGCCAGCAGCATCGGACTAGCCCAAGAGACCCAGTACTTC.

The chain couples TRBV27 to TRBJ1-1; D may be TRBD1 (6 bases). In germline, CDR1 is MNHEY, CDR2 SMNVEV (reference sequence). V shed 5 bases and J shed 10 bases, with 20 bases lying between them. The CDR3 consists of 14 residues. CDR3 nucleotides: TGTGCCAGCAGTCCAAGAGGACAGCCCTGGGGAGCTTTCTTT. This gives the protein CASSPRGQPWGAFF.

This clone was detected a few times. The rearrangement uses TRBV11-3 and TRBJ2-5; a weak D match, TRBD2 (6 bases). CDR3 length: 14 residues. V lost 5 bases, J lost 2 bases, and 12 bases lay in between. Looked up from germline, CDR1 is SGHNT and CDR2 is YENEEA. The CDR3 nucleotides are TGTGCCAGCAGCCTCGGGAGAGCTCAAGAGACCCAGTACTTC. Protein product: CASSLGRAQETQYF.

As DNA, the CDR3 is TGTGCCAGCAGCAAAGGACTAGCGGTACGCACAGATACGCAGTATTTT. It encodes CASSKGLAVRTDTQYF. The V call is TRBV5-6, the J call TRBJ2-3; 10 positions match TRBD2. Germline V gene data show CDR1 as SGHDT and CDR2 as YYEEEE. The CDR3 length is 16 residues. J lost 1 base, V lost 4 bases, and 6 bases had no gene match.

The genes are TRBV4-3 and TRBJ2-3; 8 bases fit TRBD2. The V gene's germline CDR1 is LGHNA and CDR2 YSLEER. V shed 3 bases and J 5 bases; nucleotides not matched to a gene: 7. The CDR3 spans 15 residues. The CDR3 DNA reads TGCGCCAGCAGCCAGGGAAGCGGGAGTATAGATACGCAGTATTTT. The encoded protein is CASSQGSGSIDTQYF.

This clone was seen only a few times. Written as DNA, the CDR3 is TGCGCCAGCAGCCAAGATCATGGCAGAACTGAAGCTTTCTTT. This gives the protein CASSQDHGRTEAFF. This sequence joins TRBV4-3 and TRBJ1-1, with D hard to call. V lost 0 bases to trimming and J lost 5 bases, with 10 bases between them. This CDR3 is built from 14 residues. CDR1 and CDR2 from the germline V gene are LGHNA and YSLEER.

CDR3 nucleotide sequence: TGTGCCAGCAGCTTAGTGGGCAGGGGTATTGGAAATTCACCCCTCCACTTT. It encodes CASSLVGRGIGNSPLHF. V gene TRBV7-2 combines with J gene TRBJ1-6, with a possible D match to TRBD1 (6 bases). The length of the CDR3 is 17 residues. Germline CDR1 reads SGHTA; CDR2 reads FQGNSA. The V end was cut by 1 base, the J end by 7 bases, with 17 bases between.

The table lists this clone with a few counts. The chain has TRBV5-5 and TRBJ1-4, with D maybe TRBD1 (5 bases). V was pared by 4 bases and J by 7 bases, with 8 bases between. This CDR3 is 12 amino acids long. Per the germline V gene, CDR1 is SGHKS and CDR2 is YYEKEE (reference sequence). The DNA of the CDR3 is TGTGCCAGCAGCCGCGGGGGTGAAAAACTGTTTTTT. Amino acids: CASSRGGEKLFF.

The sample holds a few counts of this clone. The rearrangement joins TRBV10-1 to TRBJ2-3; 8 positions agree with TRBD2. J lost 0 bases, V lost 0 bases, and 2 bases had no gene match. The CDR3 totals 16 residues. Germline CDR1 WNHNN, CDR2 SYGVQD (reference sequence). In DNA form, the CDR3 reads TGCGCCAGCAGTGAGTCTAGCGGGAAAAGCACAGATACGCAGTATTTT. Its translation: CASSESSGKSTDTQYF.

By sample fraction, this clone is medium-sized. The chain combines TRBV5-8 with TRBJ2-7; D gene unclear. The V gene lost 1 base and the J gene lost 3 bases, with 2 bases spanning the gap. The CDR3 runs 11 residues. CDR1 and CDR2 from the germline V gene are SGHTS and YDEGEE. The CDR3 DNA sequence: TGTGCCAGCAGCTTGTTCTACGAGCAGTACTTC. Amino acid sequence: CASSLFYEQYF.

In nucleotides, the CDR3 is TGTGCCAGCAGCTTGGTAAGCGGATACACCGGGGAGCTGTTTTTT. Translating gives CASSLVSGYTGELFF. The V and J genes are TRBV11-2 and TRBJ2-2, with a tentative D call TRBD2 (5 bases). The CDR3 contains 15 residues. Germline V lookup: CDR1 SGHAT, CDR2 FQNNGV. The V and J ends lost 3 bases and 3 bases respectively, with 11 bases between them.

This clone has a handful of counts. The chain carries TRBV7-9 and TRBJ1-4, with D maybe TRBD1 (5 bases). Trimming cost V 3 bases and J 8 bases, with 13 bases left between them. Germline assignment: CDR1 SEHNR and CDR2 FQNEAQ (reference sequence). This CDR3 is built from 14 residues. CDR3 nucleotide sequence: TGTGCCAGCAGCTTGGGGGAGGCAAAGGAAAAACTGTTTTTT. Amino acids: CASSLGEAKEKLFF.

This clone came up a few times. The gene calls are TRBV29-1 and TRBJ2-2, with D unresolved. The CDR3 runs to 14 residues. CDR1 and CDR2 (germline): SQVTM, ANQGSEA. Between the trimmed V and J ends, which lost 5 bases and 3 bases, there was a span of 13 bases. The CDR3 sequence is CSVLWQADTGELFF. The DNA for the CDR3 is TGCAGCGTTCTCTGGCAGGCGGACACCGGGGAGCTGTTTTTT.

By proportion, this clone is medium-sized. The J gene is TRBJ1-2, the V gene TRBV27; unclear D gene. Trimming cost V 5 bases and J 4 bases, with 17 bases left between them. Germline lookup yields CDR1 MNHEY and CDR2 SMNVEV (reference sequence). The CDR3 consists of 15 residues. CDR3 DNA: TGTGCCAGCAGTCCCCGGAGGTGGGCCGGCTATGGCTACACCTTC. Residues: CASSPRRWAGYGYTF.

This clone is labeled as medium-sized. The gene calls are TRBV29-1 and TRBJ2-7, with D perhaps given as TRBD1 or TRBD2 (5 bases each). Germline V CDR1 and CDR2: SQVTM, ANQGSEA. V was cut by 7 bases and J by 3 bases, with 13 bases left in between. This CDR3 has 12 amino acids. Written as DNA, the CDR3 is TGCAGCGCGGGGACCTCTTACTACGAGCAGTACTTC. This gives the protein CSAGTSYYEQYF.

A few counts support this clone. The chain employs TRBV5-4 and TRBJ1-6, with 7 nucleotides matching TRBD1. The germline V gene encodes CDR1 SGHNT and CDR2 YYREEE (reference sequence). This CDR3 has 14 residues. J lost 7 bases, V lost 1 base, and 2 bases had no gene match. CDR3 region: CASSLWDRNSPLHF. CDR3 nucleotides: TGTGCCAGCAGCTTGTGGGACAGAAATTCACCCCTCCACTTT.

The V and J genes are TRBV18 and TRBJ1-5, with a tentative D call TRBD1 (6 bases). In germline, CDR1 is KGHSH, CDR2 LQKENI. V was trimmed by 4 bases and J by 3 bases, leaving 19 bases between them. The CDR3 is 17 residues long. CDR3: CASSQEAGVQYNQPQHF. Here the CDR3 DNA reads TGTGCCAGCTCACAAGAGGCAGGGGTGCAATACAATCAGCCCCAGCATTTT. Complete variable domain (other parts from reference TRBV18 and TRBJ1-5): NAGVMQNPRHLVRRRGQEARLRCSPMKGHSHVYWYRQLPEEGLKFMVYLQKENIIDESGMPKERFSAEFPKEGPSILRIQQVVRGDSAAYFCASSQEAGVQYNQPQHFGDGTRLSIL.

This sequence joins TRBV5-1 and TRBJ2-1, with TRBD1 matching over 10 bases. Germline loops: CDR1 SGHRS, CDR2 YFSETQ. The CDR3 sequence is 21 residues long. With V trimmed by 0 bases and J by 4 bases, 19 bases remained unmatched. CDR3 sequence reads: CASSLAPDRGTPHRLYNEQFF. The CDR3, as DNA: TGCGCCAGCAGCTTGGCCCCGGACAGGGGGACCCCTCACCGACTATACAATGAGCAGTTCTTC.

Only one count was recorded for this clone. The rearrangement uses TRBV5-8 and TRBJ2-5; 9 nucleotides line up with TRBD1. The CDR3 has 13 residues. J was trimmed by 9 bases and V by 0 bases; bases with no gene match: 3. The germline gives CDR1 SGHTS, CDR2 YDEGEE. The CDR3 loop reads CASSLVQGAAQYF. The CDR3 nucleotides read TGTGCCAGCAGCTTGGTACAGGGGGCCGCCCAGTACTTC.

The chain has TRBV27 and TRBJ2-7; 9 bases are a match to TRBD1. CDR1 and CDR2 from the germline V gene are MNHEY and SMNVEV (reference sequence). V trimming: 3 bases; J trimming: 4 bases; junction bases outside the gene matches: 7. This CDR3 has 15 amino acids. CDR3 nucleotide sequence: TGTGCCAGCAGTTTCAGTACAGGGGGCACATACGAGCAGTACTTC. Protein product: CASSFSTGGTYEQYF.

J is TRBJ2-7 and V is TRBV13, with 7 bases aligning to TRBD1. The CDR3 extends over 18 amino acids. CDR1 is PRHDT and CDR2 is FYEKMQ in the germline V gene (reference sequence). Losses at the gene ends were 6 bases for V and 2 bases for J; bases not matched to a gene: 19. DNA for the CDR3: TGTGCCAGCAGTGAACCACCGGGGACAGCGCAAGGAACCTACGAGCAGTACTTC. The encoded protein is CASSEPPGTAQGTYEQYF.

This clone has only a few counts. CDR3 coding DNA: TGCGCCAGCAGCCAGGGGACTAGCGGGGCCGCCTCCTACAATGAGCAGTTCTTC. Its translation: CASSQGTSGAASYNEQFF. The chain is built from TRBV4-1 and TRBJ2-1, with 13 bases matching TRBD2. CDR3 length equals 18 residues. Losses at the gene ends were 3 bases for V and 0 bases for J; bases not matched to a gene: 5. Germline V gene data show CDR1 as MGHRA and CDR2 as YSYEKL.